One sample yielded the 17 T cell receptor beta chains listed below, sequenced in a study of blood T cell repertoires in COVID-19. Sequencing used immunoSEQ multiplex PCR; TCRdb keeps in-frame clones, though not all of them. The data show about 370,000 clones, 90% seen once. The sequencing input was peripheral blood. These receptors all come from a man younger than 35 with active or convalescent COVID-19.

J is TRBJ2-1 and V is TRBV24-1, with D tentatively TRBD2 (6 bases). V lost 2 bases to trimming and J lost 4 bases, with 14 bases between them. CDR3 size: 16 residues. From germline, CDR1 is KGHDR and CDR2 SFDVKD. This CDR3 reads CATSDSGTGIYNEQFF. Written as DNA, the CDR3 is TGTGCCACCAGTGATTCCGGGACTGGAATTTACAATGAGCAGTTCTTC.

This clone has more than one count but fewer than ten. CDR3 DNA sequence: TGTGCCAGCAGCCCCGACAGGGGGAGCAATGAGCAGTTCTTC. This codes for CASSPDRGSNEQFF. The chain recombines TRBV5-4 with TRBJ2-1; 9 bases align to TRBD1. The ends lost 4 bases at V and 6 bases at J; junction bases unmatched: 5. The CDR3 is 14 residues long. Per germline, CDR1 SGHNT and CDR2 YYREEE (reference sequence).

The chain carries TRBV3-1 (or the pseudogene TRBV3-2) and TRBJ1-2; D remains unclear. The germline V and J ends were trimmed by 1 base and 4 bases, with 13 bases remaining between them. The CDR3 has 15 amino acids. Per the germline V gene, CDR1 is LGHDT and CDR2 is YNNKEL (reference sequence). CDR3 DNA: TGTGCCAGCAGCCAAGGAAGTGGCAGTCCCTATGGCTACACCTTC. Translation: CASSQGSGSPYGYTF.

This clone has just one count. The chain couples TRBV4-1 to TRBJ1-4; 7 bases align to TRBD1. J was trimmed by 8 bases and V by 5 bases; bases with no gene match: 17. The CDR3 length is 17 residues. Germline assignment: CDR1 MGHRA and CDR2 YSYEKL. CDR3 nucleotide sequence: TGCGCCAGCAGCGGGGTGTTCCCCGACAGGGTCGGGGAAAAACTGTTTTTT. Its protein product is CASSGVFPDRVGEKLFF.

V usage is TRBV5-6 and J usage is TRBJ2-4; the match to TRBD2 covers 14 bases. V lost 3 bases, J lost 1 base, and 6 bases stayed unmatched. The germline V gene encodes CDR1 SGHDT and CDR2 YYEEEE. There are 18 residues in the CDR3. Written as DNA, the CDR3 is TGTGCCAGCAGCTGGGGGACTAGCGGGAGATTCGCCAAAAACATTCAGTACTTC. Translating gives CASSWGTSGRFAKNIQYF.

The gene calls are TRBV7-2 and TRBJ1-2; 9 bases align to TRBD1. Germline lookup yields CDR1 SGHTA and CDR2 FQGNSA. The CDR3 consists of 14 residues. Trimming at V came to 6 bases and at J to 3 bases, leaving 5 bases not matched to a gene. CDR3: CASSGQGYDYGYTF. The CDR3 DNA reads TGTGCCAGCAGTGGACAGGGGTATGACTATGGCTACACCTTC. Looking up the rest from reference TRBV7-2 and TRBJ1-2 gives the full variable domain: GAGVSQSPSNKVTEKGKDVELRCDPISGHTALYWYRQSLGQGLEFLIYFQGNSAPDKSGLPSDRFSAERTGGSVSTLTIQRTQQEDSAVYLCASSGQGYDYGYTFGSGTRLTVV.

The V gene is TRBV2, the J gene TRBJ1-2; no clear D gene. Germline assignment: CDR1 SNHLY and CDR2 FYNNEI. The CDR3 is 15 residues long. V was cut by 9 bases and J by 7 bases, with 24 bases left in between. The CDR3 region is CARSPRWALYGGYTF. The CDR3 DNA sequence: TGTGCCAGGTCTCCACGCTGGGCCCTATACGGTGGCTACACCTTC.

The chain links TRBV18 to TRBJ1-4; perhaps TRBD1 as D (5 bases). The CDR3 length is 15 residues. Looked up from germline, CDR1 is KGHSH and CDR2 is LQKENI. Deletions cut 2 bases from V and 4 bases from J, with 11 bases between. The CDR3 reads CASSPDREDNEKLFF. The CDR3 nucleotides are TGTGCCAGCTCACCAGACAGAGAGGATAATGAAAAACTGTTTTTT. Filled out from reference TRBV18 and TRBJ1-4, the complete variable domain reads NAGVMQNPRHLVRRRGQEARLRCSPMKGHSHVYWYRQLPEEGLKFMVYLQKENIIDESGMPKERFSAEFPKEGPSILRIQQVVRGDSAAYFCASSPDREDNEKLFFGSGTQLSVL.

The gene calls are TRBV24-1 and TRBJ2-3; 10 positions agree with TRBD1. The junction had 4 bases not matched to a gene; V was cut back by 4 bases and J by 4 bases. CDR3 size: 15 residues. Germline lookup yields CDR1 KGHDR and CDR2 SFDVKD. The CDR3 spells CATSDPTGGADTQYF. In DNA, the CDR3 is TGTGCCACCAGTGACCCGACAGGGGGCGCAGATACGCAGTATTTT.

Points on this clone: At one end, the junction sequence differs from germline, possibly due to a read error. The gene calls are TRBV3-1 (or the pseudogene TRBV3-2) and TRBJ1-1; D is undetermined. Germline lookup yields CDR1 LGHDT and CDR2 YNNKEL (reference sequence). The length of the CDR3 is 15 residues. The CDR3 spells CAGSRDWGAGLRAFF. CDR3 DNA: TGTGCCGGCAGCCGGGATTGGGGTGCGGGTCTTAGGGCTTTCTTT.

The genes are TRBV2 and TRBJ1-3; the D is unclear. V lost 5 bases to trimming and J lost 0 bases, with 17 bases between them. This CDR3 is 17 amino acids long. The germline V gene encodes CDR1 SNHLY and CDR2 FYNNEI. DNA for the CDR3: TGTGCCAGCAGTCAGGCTCAGTGGCCGAGCTCTGGAAACACCATATATTTT. Encoded protein: CASSQAQWPSSGNTIYF.

This sequence joins TRBV3-1 (or the pseudogene TRBV3-2) and TRBJ1-5; perhaps TRBD1 as D (5 bases). Germline V gives CDR1 LGHDT, CDR2 YNNKEL (reference sequence). V was shortened by 1 base and J by 4 bases, with 17 bases between the two germline ends. The CDR3 is made up of 17 amino acids. The CDR3 DNA is TGTGCCAGCAGCCAAGGATTCGGTACTGCAGGGAATCAGCCCCAGCATTTT. The encoded protein is CASSQGFGTAGNQPQHF.

The rearrangement links TRBV27 to TRBJ2-7; D uncertain. The CDR3 length is 15 residues. In germline, CDR1 is MNHEY, CDR2 SMNVEV (reference sequence). V was pared by 2 bases and J by 2 bases, with 13 bases between. The CDR3 nucleotides are TGTGCCAGCAGTTTAACTTGGCCCGGAGCCTACGAGCAGTACTTC. Encoded protein: CASSLTWPGAYEQYF.

This sequence joins TRBV28 and TRBJ2-1; TRBD2 matches at 13 bases. V lost 6 bases, J lost 6 bases, and 14 bases stayed unmatched. The CDR3 loop spans 18 amino acids. Germline CDR1 is MDHEN and CDR2 is SYDVKM. The CDR3 region has the DNA TGTGCCAGCAGCCGCCCCCGTACTAGCGGGAGGGCCCCCAATGAGCAGTTCTTC. Protein sequence: CASSRPRTSGRAPNEQFF.

The gene calls are TRBV28 and TRBJ2-1, with 8 bases matching TRBD1. The V gene end was trimmed by 6 bases and the J gene end by 7 bases; junction bases not matched to a gene: 11. This CDR3 is built from 15 residues. The germline V gene has CDR1 MDHEN and CDR2 SYDVKM. The CDR3 bases are TGTGCCAGCAGCATCGAGGCTACAGGGGGAAATGAGCAGTTCTTC. It translates to CASSIEATGGNEQFF.

This rearrangement joins TRBV9 to TRBJ2-3; 8 nucleotides match TRBD2. Germline assignment: CDR1 SGDLS and CDR2 YYNGEE. Trimming cost V 0 bases and J 6 bases; bases outside gene matches: 9. The CDR3 covers 16 residues. The CDR3 region has the DNA TGTGCCAGCAGCGTAGGGAGCGGGAGTTTCGGCGATACGCAGTATTTT. Translating gives CASSVGSGSFGDTQYF.

The rearrangement uses TRBV9 and TRBJ2-7; 8 nucleotides line up with TRBD2. The CDR3 has 15 residues. In germline, CDR1 is SGDLS, CDR2 YYNGEE. V lost 0 bases and J lost 5; bases outside the gene matches: 7. The CDR3 protein is CASSVGSSGNDEQYF. The CDR3 nucleotides read TGTGCCAGCAGCGTAGGAAGTAGCGGGAACGACGAGCAGTACTTC.